The source of this TCR beta chain is a study of T-cell memory formation after mild COVID-19. Per germline, CDR1 DFQATT and CDR2 SNEGSKA (reference sequence). CDR3 length equals 14 residues. The junction had 8 bases not matched to a gene; V was cut back by 3 bases and J by 4 bases. This clonotype was recorded many times. One entry per CDR3 protein results from TCRdb running MiXCR on the 5' RACE reads. The sample has around 250,000 distinct CDR3 sequences, over 9% seen once. This chain connects TRBV20-1 to TRBJ1-2; 7 nucleotides match TRBD1. The TCR originated in a man aged 18 to 30 who had mild COVID-19 (a few samples of this study predate the infection). Cell type and time point are not known. The sample comprised PBMCs or a T cell subset sorted from them (not recorded which). The CDR3: CSASDRQGSYGYTF. The DNA of the CDR3 is TGCAGTGCTAGTGACCGACAGGGAAGCTATGGCTACACCTTC.